This entry lists 11 T cell receptor beta chains sequenced from one sample in a study of T-cell reconstitution after alpha-beta-depleted transplantation in children. For TCRbeta, the library was prepared with unique molecular identifiers. TCRdb reanalysed the PCR reads using MiXCR and keeps one entry per CDR3 protein. The data show about 600,000 distinct CDR3 sequences, roughly 24% seen once. Sequences were derived from PBMCs, mostly from graft donor cells, sampled 360 days after TCRalphabeta/CD19-depleted stem cell transplant. Receptor source: a boy less than two years old who had a stem cell transplant for acute myeloid leukemia, so the T cells may come from the graft donor.

This clonotype was seen at least ten times. The J gene is TRBJ2-1, the V gene TRBV20-1; tentatively, D is TRBD2 (6 bases). The CDR3 length is 15 residues. V lost 5 bases and J 4 bases, leaving 18 bases between the germline ends. Germline lookup yields CDR1 DFQATT and CDR2 SNEGSKA (reference sequence). In DNA, the CDR3 is TGCAGTGCTGGGGAGGTATGGGGGGTGTACAATGAGCAGTTCTTC. It encodes CSAGEVWGVYNEQFF.

The sample holds a few counts of this clonotype. This chain joins TRBV7-2 and TRBJ1-5; D ambiguous. CDR1 is SGHTA and CDR2 is FQGNSA in the germline V gene. Trimming left V 4 bases short and J 2 bases short, with 6 bases between. This CDR3 has 13 residues. In nucleotides, the CDR3 is TGTGCCAGCAGCTCGCAGCGCAATCAGCCCCAGCATTTT. Translating it yields CASSSQRNQPQHF.

There are many counts of this clonotype. This chain connects TRBV12-3 or TRBV12-4 to TRBJ1-5; a possible D gene is TRBD1 (5 bases). CDR3 size: 14 residues. V dropped 5 bases and J dropped 5 bases, with 13 bases sitting between them. The CDR3 DNA is TGTGCCAGCAGTCTATCCCAGGGCCATCAGCCCCAGCATTTT. Its translation is CASSLSQGHQPQHF.

The table lists this clonotype with many counts. The rearrangement uses TRBV4-1 and TRBJ2-2, with a possible D match to TRBD1 (6 bases). The CDR3 consists of 19 residues. Trimming removed 0 bases at V and 6 bases at J, with 23 bases between. The germline V gene encodes CDR1 MGHRA and CDR2 YSYEKL. The CDR3 loop reads CASSQDLQRDTGIPGELFF. For the CDR3, the DNA is TGCGCCAGCAGCCAAGATCTCCAAAGGGACACCGGCATTCCCGGGGAGCTGTTTTTT.

The chain couples TRBV4-3 to TRBJ2-5; TRBD1 matches 7 bases. V lost 4 bases and J lost 5; bases outside the gene matches: 13. This CDR3 is built from 16 residues. The germline V gene encodes CDR1 LGHNA and CDR2 YSLEER. The CDR3 DNA sequence: TGCGCCAGCAGCCTTAACGACAGGGCGAAGTTCGAGACCCAGTACTTC. This encodes CASSLNDRAKFETQYF.

This clonotype was found once. A clone one base away is much larger, so this may be a read error. V is TRBV12-3 or TRBV12-4 and J is TRBJ2-4, with a tentative D call TRBD2 (5 bases). This CDR3 region has 16 residues. CDR3 coding DNA: TGTGCCAGCAGTCCAGCCAAAATTCTAGCCAAAAACATTCAGAACTTC. It codes for CASSPAKILAKNIQNF.

V is TRBV6-6 and J is TRBJ2-4, with D maybe TRBD2 (5 bases). Trimming removed 4 bases at V and 1 base at J, with 5 bases between. The CDR3 has 13 amino acids. Per germline, CDR1 MNHNY and CDR2 SVGAGI (reference sequence). The CDR3 DNA follows: TGTGCCAGCAGTTGGAGGGCCAAAAACATTCAGTACTTC. Encoded protein: CASSWRAKNIQYF.

V gene TRBV7-2 combines with J gene TRBJ2-5; no clear D. The CDR3 has 15 residues. V lost 2 bases and J 5 bases, leaving 15 bases between the germline ends. Germline V lookup: CDR1 SGHTA, CDR2 FQGNSA. The DNA of the CDR3 is TGTGCCAGCAGCTTACAGGCGATCCATGGGGAGACCCAGTACTTC. As protein: CASSLQAIHGETQYF.

This chain links TRBV6-1 with TRBJ1-2, with D perhaps matching TRBD1 (6 bases). From germline, CDR1 is MNHNS and CDR2 SASEGT. The CDR3 length is 15 residues. Trimming left V 5 bases short and J 4 bases short, with 17 bases between. The CDR3 protein is CASSPTGRAPYGYTF. CDR3 nucleotide sequence: TGTGCCAGCAGTCCGACAGGTCGGGCTCCCTATGGCTACACCTTC.

This clonotype came up a few times. This chain uses TRBV4-3 with TRBJ2-1; no firm D call. CDR3 length: 14 residues. The germline CDR1 and CDR2 sequences are LGHNA and YSLEER. The V gene lost 1 base and the J gene lost 4 bases, with 8 bases spanning the gap. As DNA, the CDR3 is TGCGCCAGCAGCCAAGCGCCCGCTTACAATGAGCAGTTCTTC. This encodes CASSQAPAYNEQFF.

The table lists this clonotype with many counts. The chain joins TRBV7-8 to TRBJ2-1; D gene ambiguous. The V gene lost 6 bases and the J gene lost 5 bases, with 14 bases spanning the gap. This CDR3 has 14 amino acids. Germline-derived CDR1 and CDR2 are SGHVS and FQNEAQ. CDR3 in DNA: TGTGCCAGCAGTTTCTCGGGCAGTAACAATGAGCAGTTCTTC. As protein: CASSFSGSNNEQFF. The variable domain in full, completed from reference TRBV7-8 and TRBJ2-1, reads GAGVSQSPRYKVAKRGQDVALRCDPISGHVSLFWYQQALGQGPEFLTYFQNEAQLDKSGLPSDRFFAERPEGSVSTLKIQRTQQEDSAVYLCASSFSGSNNEQFFGPGTRLTVL.